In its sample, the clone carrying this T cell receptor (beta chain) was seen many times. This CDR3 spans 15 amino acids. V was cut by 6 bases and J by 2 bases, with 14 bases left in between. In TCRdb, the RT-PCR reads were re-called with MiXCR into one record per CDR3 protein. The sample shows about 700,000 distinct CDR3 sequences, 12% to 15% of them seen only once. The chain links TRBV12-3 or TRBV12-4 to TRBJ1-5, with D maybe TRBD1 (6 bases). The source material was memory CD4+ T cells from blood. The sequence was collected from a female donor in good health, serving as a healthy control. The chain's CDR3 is CASRQNRQGNQPQHF. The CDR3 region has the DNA TGTGCCAGCAGACAGAACCGACAGGGCAATCAGCCCCAGCATTTT.